This T cell receptor (beta chain) appears in the sequencing data of a study of T cell changes during pregnancy in multiple sclerosis. Assay: immunoSEQ multiplex PCR; the TCRdb copy retains only in-frame clones and omits some. Seen here are about 42,000 clones, roughly 96% observed once, and the top ten hold 0.89%. V was clipped by 5 bases and J by 1 base, with 9 bases between them. CDR3 size: 13 residues. Per germline, CDR1 SGHNT and CDR2 YENEEA. This TCR came from a female donor with multiple sclerosis, enrolled in a pregnancy study. The chain is built from TRBV11-3 and TRBJ2-7; the D gene is possibly TRBD2 (5 bases). This specimen was peripheral blood, taken in the second trimester of pregnancy. The CDR3 sequence is CASSQEGSYEQYF. The DNA for the CDR3 is TGTGCCAGCAGCCAAGAGGGATCCTACGAGCAGTACTTC.